Listed here are 15 T cell receptor beta chains from one sample, sequenced in a study of PD-1 blockade in classical Hodgkin lymphoma. TCRdb keeps only in-frame clones here, not all; method: immunoSEQ multiplex PCR. The table includes around 31,000 clones, about 70% detected once. After autologous stem cell transplantation all patients relapsed, and prior brentuximab vedotin exposure differed between cohorts. The source was peripheral blood mononuclear cells (PBMCs), collected before the second cycle of nivolumab. Source of these receptors: a human donor with classical Hodgkin lymphoma.

V gene TRBV28 combines with J gene TRBJ1-4; a weak D match, TRBD1 (6 bases). V dropped 3 bases and J dropped 7 bases, with 9 bases sitting between them. The CDR3 is made up of 13 amino acids. CDR1 is MDHEN, CDR2 SYDVKM, per germline. DNA for the CDR3: TGTGCCAGCAGTTTTTTCAGGGGTGAAAAACTGTTTTTT. Translating it yields CASSFFRGEKLFF.

The chain has TRBV19 and TRBJ2-7, with a weak D call TRBD1 (6 bases). Trimming stripped 1 base from V and 6 bases from J, with 13 bases between. This CDR3 comprises 14 residues. CDR1 is LNHDA and CDR2 is SQIVND in the germline V gene (reference sequence). CDR3 nucleotide sequence: TGTGCCAGTAGTATAGGGGTAGAAGGGGGCGAGCAGTACTTC. It is translated as CASSIGVEGGEQYF. The variable domain in full, with the rest retrieved from reference TRBV19 and TRBJ2-7, is DGGITQSPKYLFRKEGQNVTLSCEQNLNHDAMYWYRQDPGQGLRLIYYSQIVNDFQKGDIAEGYSVSREKKESFPLTVTSAQKNPTAFYLCASSIGVEGGEQYFGPGTRLTVT.

The rearrangement uses TRBV4-1 and TRBJ2-1; D unresolved. There are 15 residues in the CDR3. Trimming shortened V by 5 bases and J by 6 bases, and 17 bases separated the two germline ends. Germline CDR1 and CDR2: MGHRA and YSYEKL. The CDR3 loop is CASSFGEGRGNEQFF. In DNA, the CDR3 is TGCGCCAGCAGCTTTGGGGAAGGCAGAGGCAATGAGCAGTTCTTC.

The CDR3 sequence: CAWASGDTDTQYF. In DNA, the CDR3 is TGTGCCTGGGCTAGCGGGGACACAGATACGCAGTATTTT. The chain employs TRBV30 and TRBJ2-3, with 9 bases lining up with TRBD2. This CDR3 is built from 13 residues. Trimming removed 5 bases from V and 2 bases from J; junction bases left unmatched: 2. CDR1 and CDR2 (germline): GTSNPN, SVGIG (reference sequence).

A few counts support this clone. The chain combines TRBV19 with TRBJ2-7; TRBD1 agrees at 7 bases. Per germline, CDR1 LNHDA and CDR2 SQIVND (reference sequence). This CDR3 is built from 15 residues. With V trimmed by 5 bases and J by 5 bases, 12 bases remained unmatched. The CDR3 DNA is TGTGCCAGTAGTGGACAGGATGTAGGGTCTGACGAGCAGTACTTC. Translating gives CASSGQDVGSDEQYF.

This chain joins TRBV20-1 and TRBJ2-1; 12 positions agree with TRBD2. J gave up 10 bases and V 6 bases, and 1 base lay outside the gene matches. The CDR3 runs to 11 residues. Germline CDR1 is DFQATT and CDR2 is SNEGSKA (reference sequence). CDR3 sequence (DNA): TGCAGTGCCGGGACTAGCGGGGAGCAGTTCTTC. This translates into CSAGTSGEQFF.

The genes are TRBV19 and TRBJ1-1; D perhaps matches TRBD1 (5 bases). Per germline, CDR1 LNHDA and CDR2 SQIVND (reference sequence). The CDR3 consists of 13 residues. Trimming pared 3 bases from V and 2 bases from J, leaving 7 bases between. For the CDR3, the DNA is TGTGCCAGTAGTATTGGGGGAAACACTGAAGCTTTCTTT. This translates into CASSIGGNTEAFF.

This clone was observed a few times. This chain uses TRBV7-2 with TRBJ2-7; D is ambiguous. V was pared by 3 bases and J by 3 bases, with 9 bases between. The CDR3 has 13 amino acids. CDR1 is SGHTA, CDR2 FQGNSA, per germline. The CDR3 reads CASSFNVNYEQYF. DNA for the CDR3: TGTGCCAGCAGCTTTAACGTAAACTACGAGCAGTACTTC.

The sample holds a few counts of this clone. The chain has TRBV7-8 and TRBJ2-7; possible D gene TRBD1, 8 bases. Trimming left V 6 bases short and J 3 bases short, with 18 bases between. The CDR3 sequence is 15 residues long. Germline V gene sequence: CDR1 SGHVS, CDR2 FQNEAQ. CDR3 DNA sequence: TGTGCCAGCAGACCACAGGGGGGGAAGAACTACGAGCAGTACTTC. It encodes CASRPQGGKNYEQYF.

The J gene is TRBJ1-2, the V gene TRBV6-1; maybe TRBD1 (5 bases). This CDR3 contains 15 residues. Germline CDR1 reads MNHNS; CDR2 reads SASEGT. The germline V and J ends were trimmed by 7 bases and 5 bases, with 20 bases remaining between them. CDR3 sequence: CASNGVGAGLYGYTF. CDR3 in DNA: TGTGCCAGCAATGGGGTTGGGGCAGGTCTTTATGGCTACACCTTC.

V and J are TRBV7-9 and TRBJ1-6; 8 bases match TRBD1. This CDR3 region has 14 residues. Germline lookup yields CDR1 SEHNR and CDR2 FQNEAQ (reference sequence). After removal of 3 bases from V and 10 bases from J, the junction contained 5 bases not matched to a gene. The CDR3 protein is CASSFGTGVSPLHF. The CDR3 nucleotides are TGTGCCAGCAGCTTCGGGACAGGAGTATCACCCCTCCACTTT.

This rearrangement joins TRBV9 to TRBJ2-3; D is possibly TRBD1 (6 bases). This CDR3 has 16 residues. The germline V gene encodes CDR1 SGDLS and CDR2 YYNGEE. The V gene lost 0 bases and the J gene lost 4 bases, with 15 bases spanning the gap. In nucleotides, the CDR3 is TGTGCCAGCAGCGTAGGAACTGGGGGCCAGGCAGATACGCAGTATTTT. Protein: CASSVGTGGQADTQYF.

This clone was seen a few times. V is TRBV5-1 and J is TRBJ1-5; 7 bases are a match to TRBD1. This CDR3 has 15 residues. Trimming took 0 bases from V and 3 from J; bases not matched to a gene: 3. Germline V gives CDR1 SGHRS, CDR2 YFSETQ. Written as DNA, the CDR3 is TGCGCCAGCAGCTTGGGACAGGGCGACAATCAGCCCCAGCATTTT. Protein sequence: CASSLGQGDNQPQHF.

This clone was picked up a small number of times. The rearrangement links TRBV5-1 to TRBJ1-4, with 10 bases identical to TRBD1. This CDR3 is 15 amino acids long. J was trimmed by 4 bases and V by 5 bases; bases with no gene match: 5. CDR1 is SGHRS, CDR2 YFSETQ, per germline. CDR3 nucleotides: TGCGCCAGCAGACAGACAGGGGGCGGTAATGAAAAACTGTTTTTT. It encodes CASRQTGGGNEKLFF.

V gene TRBV15 combines with J gene TRBJ1-5; no clear D. Trimming removed 3 bases at V and 3 bases at J, with 6 bases between. Germline V CDR1 and CDR2: LNHNV, YYDKDF (reference sequence). The CDR3 has 13 amino acids. The CDR3 region is CATSSQFNQPQHF. CDR3 coding DNA: TGTGCCACCAGCAGCCAGTTCAATCAGCCCCAGCATTTT.